Shown below are 3 T cell receptor beta chains from a single sample sequenced in a study of shared clonotypes between healthy human individuals. The protocol was immunoSEQ multiplex PCR, while the TCRdb copy is restricted to in-frame clones and leaves out a portion. Seen here are 2 million to 2.5 million clones, 85% to 95% observed once, and the top ten hold more than 0.35%. Sequenced: naive CD4+ T cells from PBMCs. Indicated subset: CD45RA+ positively selected. Receptors were obtained from a man aged 18 to 30 in good health. Some clones in this sample may be carry-over from other donors' samples.

V gene TRBV19 combines with J gene TRBJ2-1, with D hard to call. The germline V and J ends were trimmed by 3 bases and 0 bases, with 12 bases remaining between them. CDR3 size: 16 residues. Germline lookup yields CDR1 LNHDA and CDR2 SQIVND (reference sequence). The CDR3 protein is CASSIRRYSSYNEQFF. The CDR3 bases are TGTGCCAGTAGTATTAGACGGTATAGCTCCTACAATGAGCAGTTCTTC. Using reference TRBV19 and TRBJ2-1 for the parts outside the CDR3, the full variable domain is DGGITQSPKYLFRKEGQNVTLSCEQNLNHDAMYWYRQDPGQGLRLIYYSQIVNDFQKGDIAEGYSVSREKKESFPLTVTSAQKNPTAFYLCASSIRRYSSYNEQFFGPGTRLTVL.

The chain employs TRBV7-2 and TRBJ1-4; D unclear. This CDR3 region has 12 residues. Germline V CDR1 and CDR2: SGHTA, FQGNSA. V shed 4 bases and J shed 11 bases, with 11 bases lying between them. CDR3 in DNA: TGTGCCAGCAGCTCCAGCGATAGGAAACTGTTTTTT. Protein: CASSSSDRKLFF.

This clone was detected once. The chain combines TRBV2 with TRBJ2-7; 7 bases match TRBD1. The CDR3 contains 13 residues. CDR1 and CDR2 (germline): SNHLY, FYNNEI. J lost 4 bases, V lost 8 bases, and 8 bases had no gene match. The CDR3 DNA is TGTGCCAGCTACCGGGACAGAGAATACGAGCAGTACTTC. Translating gives CASYRDREYEQYF.